This TCR beta chain was sequenced during a study of cytomegalovirus exposure and HLA in healthy donors. CDR1 and CDR2 (germline): GTSNPN, SVGIG (reference sequence). This CDR3 spans 15 amino acids. V was pared by 1 base and J by 6 bases, with 18 bases between. The PCR contained 60 Vbeta and 13 Jbeta primers. Generated by immunoSEQ multiplex PCR, the TCRdb table keeps only in-frame clones and is missing some. Here the sample spans about 140,000 clones, roughly 80% being singletons. The sequencing sample was made of PBMCs. The sequence was obtained from a female donor in good health and CMV-seronegative. V gene TRBV30 combines with J gene TRBJ1-2; D is perhaps TRBD1 (5 bases). CDR3 loop: CAWSEGAARYHGYTF. The CDR3, as DNA: TGTGCCTGGAGTGAAGGGGCAGCAAGATACCATGGCTACACCTTC.